A single sample is the source of the 24 T cell receptor beta chains below, sequenced in a study of CD8+CD57+ T cells in acquired aplastic anemia. Genomic DNA, serving as template, underwent TCR beta VDJ and CDR3 profiling. TCRdb recomputed calls from the reads with MiXCR, one row per CDR3 protein. The table has 200,000 to 250,000 distinct CDR3 sequences, 50% to 70% seen once. Only patients with CD8+CD57+ cell expansion on flow cytometry were chosen for sequencing. The sequenced sample was sorted CD4+, CD8+, or CD8+CD57+ T cells (not recorded which) from PBMCs. Source of these receptors: a human donor with aplastic anemia.

The chain employs TRBV5-8 and TRBJ2-5; D unresolved. Germline V gives CDR1 SGHTS, CDR2 YDEGEE. The CDR3 length is 12 residues. The V and J ends lost 7 bases and 3 bases respectively, with 10 bases between them. The CDR3 DNA is TGTGCCAGCTGCAGGCAGGAAGAGACCCAGTACTTC. It is translated as CASCRQEETQYF. The whole variable domain, remainder taken from reference TRBV5-8 and TRBJ2-5, is EAGVTQSPTHLIKTRGQQATLRCSPISGHTSVYWYQQALGLGLQFLLWYDEGEERNRGNFPPRFSGRQFPNYSSELNVNALELEDSALYLCASCRQEETQYFGPGTRLLVL.

This chain links TRBV5-4 with TRBJ2-7; 12 nucleotides match TRBD2. The germline V gene encodes CDR1 SGHNT and CDR2 YYREEE (reference sequence). The ends lost 4 bases at V and 3 bases at J; junction bases unmatched: 5. There are 15 residues in the CDR3. The CDR3 nucleotides read TGTGCCAGCAGCGGGGGACTAGCGGGCTTCTACGAGCAGTACTTC. It encodes CASSGGLAGFYEQYF.

CDR3 bases: TGTGCCAGCAGCGCGCAGCGAGCCACAGATACGCAGTATTTT. It is translated as CASSAQRATDTQYF. The genes are TRBV7-9 and TRBJ2-3; D is undetermined. The CDR3 has 14 residues. Germline V gene sequence: CDR1 SEHNR, CDR2 FQNEAQ (reference sequence). The germline V and J ends were trimmed by 5 bases and 2 bases, with 11 bases remaining between them.

This clonotype was seen more than once but under ten times. V and J are TRBV29-1 and TRBJ2-7, with 7 positions matching TRBD2. This CDR3 region has 12 residues. V lost 6 bases to trimming and J lost 4 bases; unmatched junction nucleotides: 6. Germline CDR1 is SQVTM and CDR2 is ANQGSEA. CDR3 sequence: CSVVAGNYEQYF. CDR3 nucleotides: TGCAGCGTGGTAGCGGGTAATTACGAGCAGTACTTC.

This clonotype was seen only a few times. CDR3 region: CATRQSGELFF. Here the CDR3 DNA reads TGTGCCACTCGACAAAGCGGGGAGCTGTTTTTT. The chain carries TRBV6-2 or TRBV6-3 and TRBJ2-2; D is ambiguous. The V end lost 10 bases, the J end lost 7 bases, and 10 bases lay between the germline ends. From germline, CDR1 is MNHEY and CDR2 SVGEGT. The CDR3 loop spans 11 amino acids.

V usage is TRBV19 and J usage is TRBJ1-5; possibly TRBD1 for D (5 bases). Trimming left V 7 bases short and J 0 bases short, with 13 bases between. Germline V gene lookup returns CDR1 LNHDA and CDR2 SQIVND (reference sequence). This CDR3 region has 15 residues. The CDR3 reads CASNRQIYSNQPQHF. In nucleotides, the CDR3 is TGTGCCAGTAATCGACAGATATATAGCAATCAGCCCCAGCATTTT.

Only one count was recorded for this clonotype. The DNA of the CDR3 is TGTGCCAGCAGCCCGAGAGGACAGGATAGCTCTGGAAACACCATATATTTT. Translating it yields CASSPRGQDSSGNTIYF. The chain is built from TRBV9 and TRBJ1-3, with 7 nucleotides matching TRBD1. Germline assignment: CDR1 SGDLS and CDR2 YYNGEE. The CDR3 covers 17 residues. The ends lost 4 bases at V and 0 bases at J; junction bases unmatched: 10.

The rearrangement uses TRBV12-3 or TRBV12-4 and TRBJ2-7; maybe TRBD2 (6 bases). The V gene lost 6 bases and the J gene lost 6 bases, with 15 bases spanning the gap. CDR3 length: 13 amino acids. Here the CDR3 DNA reads TGTGCCAGCAGCCCACGCGGGGTGGGCGAGCAGTACTTC. The encoded protein is CASSPRGVGEQYF.

The J gene is TRBJ1-3, the V gene TRBV20-1, with D possibly matching TRBD1 (5 bases). CDR3 length: 16 residues. Trimming cost V 0 bases and J 4 bases, with 16 bases left between them. Per germline, CDR1 DFQATT and CDR2 SNEGSKA (reference sequence). CDR3 protein: CSARDSHRPPGNTIYF. The CDR3 DNA reads TGCAGTGCTAGAGATTCCCACAGGCCACCGGGAAACACCATATATTTT.

Comments on this clonotype: A read error may produce the germline difference seen at one junction end. The chain employs TRBV7-3 and TRBJ2-1; TRBD2 agrees at 7 bases. The CDR3 consists of 14 residues. Germline CDR1 reads SGHTA; CDR2 reads FQGTGA. The CDR3: CTSSVGLVYNEQFF. The CDR3 DNA is TGTACCAGCAGTGTAGGACTAGTTTACAATGAGCAGTTCTTC.

The chain uses TRBV5-1 and TRBJ1-1, with a possible D match to TRBD1 (5 bases). Germline CDR1 SGHRS, CDR2 YFSETQ. This CDR3 is 15 amino acids long. V lost 3 bases to trimming and J lost 1 base, with 13 bases between them. The CDR3 DNA reads as TGCGCCAGCAGCTCGGTAGGGGCGGGGAACACTGAAGCTTTCTTT. It codes for CASSSVGAGNTEAFF.

The J gene is TRBJ2-5, the V gene TRBV20-1; 7 nucleotides line up with TRBD1. Per germline, CDR1 DFQATT and CDR2 SNEGSKA (reference sequence). V shed 0 bases, J shed 1 base, and the junction held 8 bases outside the gene matches. This CDR3 is 16 amino acids long. In DNA, the CDR3 is TGCAGTGCTAGAGATCCTAATACAGGGGCCCAAGAGACCCAGTACTTC. Amino acid sequence: CSARDPNTGAQETQYF.

The chain uses TRBV7-6 and TRBJ2-1, with a weak D call TRBD1 (6 bases). CDR3 length: 16 residues. Deletions cut 7 bases from V and 3 bases from J, with 19 bases between. CDR1 is SGHVS and CDR2 is FNYEAQ in the germline V gene. The CDR3 region has the DNA TGTGCCAGCAACCCACCAACGGGACACAACTACAATGAGCAGTTCTTC. It specifies CASNPPTGHNYNEQFF. Together with reference TRBV7-6 and TRBJ2-1, the CDR3 gives the full variable domain: GAGVSQSPRYKVTKRGQDVALRCDPISGHVSLYWYRQALGQGPEFLTYFNYEAQQDKSGLPNDRFSAERPEGSISTLTIQRTEQRDSAMYRCASNPPTGHNYNEQFFGPGTRLTVL.

The chain couples TRBV9 to TRBJ2-7, with 7 bases aligning to TRBD1. The CDR3 covers 15 residues. With V trimmed by 4 bases and J by 2 bases, 9 bases remained unmatched. Looked up from germline, CDR1 is SGDLS and CDR2 is YYNGEE. DNA for the CDR3: TGTGCCAGCAGCCCCCAACAGGGGCGAGCCTACGAGCAGTACTTC. Its protein product is CASSPQQGRAYEQYF.

The genes are TRBV10-3 and TRBJ2-1, with D uncertain. From germline, CDR1 is ENHRY and CDR2 SYGVKD. There are 12 residues in the CDR3. V shed 4 bases and J shed 2 bases, with 3 bases lying between them. This chain's CDR3 is CAISAAYNEQFF. The CDR3 DNA sequence: TGTGCCATCAGTGCGGCCTACAATGAGCAGTTCTTC.

This clonotype was seen only a few times. This sequence joins TRBV12-3 or TRBV12-4 and TRBJ2-3; D unresolved. Deletions cut 6 bases from V and 2 bases from J, with 12 bases between. This CDR3 spans 14 amino acids. The CDR3 reads CASRRVQSTDTQYF. DNA for the CDR3: TGTGCCAGCAGACGGGTCCAATCCACAGATACGCAGTATTTT.

This clonotype occurred once. One end of the junction is discordant with germline, which a read error may explain. The chain has TRBV10-1 and TRBJ2-3, with a tentative D call TRBD1 (6 bases). Germline V CDR1 and CDR2: WNHNN, SYGVQD (reference sequence). The CDR3 is made up of 14 amino acids. CDR3 nucleotide sequence: TGTGCCAGCTCACCAGGGGTCCAGGCAGATACGCAGTATTTT. Protein sequence: CASSPGVQADTQYF.

This rearrangement joins TRBV4-3 to TRBJ1-2; a possible D gene is TRBD1 (6 bases). Looked up from germline, CDR1 is LGHNA and CDR2 is YSLEER. Deletions cut 1 base from V and 10 bases from J, with 13 bases between. The CDR3 contains 13 residues. DNA for the CDR3: TGCGCCAGCAGCCAAGTTGGGGCAGGGGACTACACCTTC. It is translated as CASSQVGAGDYTF.

The table lists this clonotype with a count of one. The rearrangement joins TRBV20-1 to TRBJ2-5; D could derive from TRBD1 or TRBD2 (5 bases each). The CDR3 runs to 14 residues. Trimming removed 5 bases from V and 1 base from J, with 14 bases in between. From germline, CDR1 is DFQATT and CDR2 SNEGSKA (reference sequence). The CDR3 bases are TGCAGTGCTCCCTTGGGACCGTTCCAAGAGACCCAGTACTTC. It is translated as CSAPLGPFQETQYF.

This clonotype was recorded a few times. The chain couples TRBV14 to TRBJ2-7, with TRBD2 matching over 13 bases. V lost 3 bases and J lost 7; bases outside the gene matches: 6. The V gene's germline CDR1 is SGHDN and CDR2 FVKESK. This CDR3 contains 15 residues. CDR3 loop: CASSQGLAGQGEQYF. CDR3 DNA: TGTGCCAGCAGCCAGGGACTAGCGGGACAAGGGGAGCAGTACTTC.

Worth noting for this clonotype: Germline is not matched at one junction end, which may reflect a read error. This rearrangement joins TRBV10-3 to TRBJ2-2, with TRBD2 as a possible D gene (6 bases). This CDR3 is 15 amino acids long. Germline V gives CDR1 ENHRY, CDR2 SYGVKD. The CDR3 region has the DNA TGTGCCATCAGTGAGGGCTGGGGGGACGCCGGGGAGCTGTCTTTT. Translating it yields CAISEGWGDAGELSF.

The chain couples TRBV15 to TRBJ2-3, with 9 bases identical to TRBD1. The germline CDR1 and CDR2 sequences are LNHNV and YYDKDF (reference sequence). V trimming: 2 bases; J trimming: 6 bases; junction bases outside the gene matches: 12. The CDR3 runs 17 residues. CDR3 DNA sequence: TGTGCCACCAGCAGACCATTTCCGGGACAGGGTTCGGATACGCAGTATTTT. The encoded protein is CATSRPFPGQGSDTQYF.

This clonotype was found once. The chain employs TRBV20-1 and TRBJ1-6; the D gene is possibly TRBD1 (5 bases). This CDR3 is built from 14 residues. Trimming left V 2 bases short and J 9 bases short, with 14 bases between. Germline V gene lookup returns CDR1 DFQATT and CDR2 SNEGSKA (reference sequence). DNA of the CDR3: TGCAGTGCTAGACGGGACTCTCCGAGTTCACCCCTCCACTTT. Protein: CSARRDSPSSPLHF.

The chain carries TRBV20-1 and TRBJ2-1; TRBD2 aligns across 7 bases. J gave up 0 bases and V 6 bases, and 8 bases lay outside the gene matches. CDR1 DFQATT and CDR2 SNEGSKA come from the germline V gene (reference sequence). This CDR3 is 15 amino acids long. The DNA of the CDR3 is TGCAGTGCCACCCTAGGCGGGGGCTCCTACAATGAGCAGTTCTTC. Its protein is CSATLGGGSYNEQFF.